The text below deals with one TCR beta chain. The target antigen is unknown. Germline CDR1 and CDR2: PRHDT and FYEKMQ (reference sequence). The CDR3 sequence is 13 residues long. Between the trimmed V and J ends, which lost 1 base and 6 bases, there was a span of 7 bases. TCR beta was sequenced from blood CD8+ and CD4+ T cells. This entry comes from a study of CD8 T cells in Susac syndrome. Study information: Patients with Susac syndrome were therapy-naive, taking corticosteroids, with some also receiving intravenous immunoglobulin, or taking intravenous immunoglobulin alone at the time their blood was drawn.

Reverse transcription used about 0.5 to 1 ug RNA and random hexamers. TCRdb independently ran MiXCR on the immunoSEQ multiplex PCR reads; one entry per CDR3 protein. The data hold about 100,000 distinct CDR3 sequences, with 95% observed a single time. Study outcomes and limitations: About 5 Susac-specific public clones appeared in CD8+ TEMRA repertoires, and roughly 17 in total CD8+ repertoires.

The sequenced material came from CD8+ T cells from PBMCs. This rearrangement joins TRBV13 to TRBJ2-1; TRBD1 is a possible D gene (5 bases). This TCR came from a human donor with Susac syndrome. As DNA, the CDR3 is TGTGCCAGCAGCTTAGAGACAGCCAATGAGCAGTTCTTC. It translates to CASSLETANEQFF.